This TCR beta chain is from a study of cytomegalovirus exposure and HLA in healthy donors. Details on this clone: Its antigen is not identified. This CDR3 is also generated by other DNA sequences in the sample.

Profiled with immunoSEQ multiplex PCR; TCRdb holds only in-frame clones, not every one. Of around 230,000 clones in the sample, approximately 84% are singletons; the top ten hold 1.2%. The donors were part of the validation cohort of fewer than 150 subjects. That cohort was separate from the first cohort, which comprised 550 to 750 subjects. Germline loops: CDR1 MNHEY, CDR2 SMNVEV (reference sequence). Trimming removed 2 bases from V and 1 base from J, with 6 bases in between. The CDR3 sequence is 13 residues long. Points from the study as a whole: Diagnosis of cytomegalovirus status made by the classifier reportedly showed high specificity and sensitivity. Among TCR beta chains, those listed as cytomegalovirus-associated numbered roughly 150.

The TCR sequence derives from a woman aged 25 to 39 in good health and CMV-seropositive. Sequencing was done on a sample of PBMCs. The chain employs TRBV27 and TRBJ2-7; weak D call: TRBD2 (5 bases). The DNA for the CDR3 is TGTGCCAGCAGTTTAGAGGGTTCCTACGAGCAGTACTTC. This encodes CASSLEGSYEQYF.